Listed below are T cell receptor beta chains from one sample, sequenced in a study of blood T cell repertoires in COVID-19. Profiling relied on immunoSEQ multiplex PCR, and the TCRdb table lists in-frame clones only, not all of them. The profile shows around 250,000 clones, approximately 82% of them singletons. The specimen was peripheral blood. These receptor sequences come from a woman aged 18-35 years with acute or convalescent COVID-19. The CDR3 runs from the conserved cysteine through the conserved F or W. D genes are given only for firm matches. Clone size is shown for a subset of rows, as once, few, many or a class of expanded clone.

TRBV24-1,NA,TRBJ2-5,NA,CATSDFGRGTLQETQYF,TGTGCCACCAGTGATTTTGGGAGGGGGACCCTCCAAGAGACCCAGTACTTC
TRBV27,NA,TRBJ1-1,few,CASSLLGANTEAFF,TGTGCCAGCAGTTTACTAGGGGCGAACACTGAAGCTTTCTTT
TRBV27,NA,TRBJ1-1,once,CASSREWATEAFF,TGTGCCAGCAGCCGTGAATGGGCCACTGAAGCTTTCTTT
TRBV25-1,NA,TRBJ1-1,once,CASSEIVGGGTEAFF,TGTGCCAGCAGTGAAATAGTGGGAGGGGGCACTGAAGCTTTCTTT
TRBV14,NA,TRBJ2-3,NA,CASSQDTGFRTDTQYF,TGTGCCAGCAGCCAAGATACAGGGTTCCGGACAGATACGCAGTATTTT
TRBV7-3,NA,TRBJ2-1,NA,CASSLTITQASEQFF,TGTGCCAGCAGCTTAACTATAACCCAAGCGAGTGAGCAGTTCTTC
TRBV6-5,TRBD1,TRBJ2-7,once,CASGDSSYEQYF,TGTGCCAGTGGGGACAGTTCCTACGAGCAGTACTTC
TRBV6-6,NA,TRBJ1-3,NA,CASSSTGGNTIYF,TGTGCCAGCAGTTCAACAGGGGGAAACACCATATATTTT
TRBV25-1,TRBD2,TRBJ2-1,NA,CASSEWGSGFNNEQFF,TGTGCCAGCAGTGAATGGGGTAGCGGGTTCAACAATGAGCAGTTCTTC
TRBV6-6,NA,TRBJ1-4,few,CASSYWAGVEKLFF,TGTGCCAGCAGTTACTGGGCAGGGGTTGAAAAACTGTTTTTT
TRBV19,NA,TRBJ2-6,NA,CASSMAEFSGANVLTF,TGTGCCAGTAGTATGGCGGAGTTCTCTGGGGCCAACGTCCTGACTTTC
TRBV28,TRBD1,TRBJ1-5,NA,CASRRATSGTGAQPQHF,TGTGCCAGCAGAAGAGCGACTTCCGGGACAGGGGCTCAGCCCCAGCATTTT
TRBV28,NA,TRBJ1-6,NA,CASSLYVVEGPYNSPLHF,TGTGCCAGCAGTTTATACGTGGTGGAGGGGCCCTATAATTCACCCCTCCACTTT
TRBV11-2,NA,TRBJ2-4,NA,CASSLTRGTFLAKNIQYF,TGTGCCAGCAGCTTAACGAGGGGGACATTTCTAGCCAAAAACATTCAGTACTTC
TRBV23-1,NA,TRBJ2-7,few,CASSQSSQGGNYEQYF,TGCGCCAGCAGTCAATCCTCCCAGGGTGGCAACTACGAGCAGTACTTC
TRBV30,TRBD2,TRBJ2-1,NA,CAWKWRTSGSHRHEQFF,TGTGCCTGGAAATGGAGGACTAGCGGGTCCCATAGGCATGAGCAGTTCTTC
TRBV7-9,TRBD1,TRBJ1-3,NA,CASSLSLDRGGGNTIYF,TGTGCCAGCAGCTTGAGCCTCGACAGGGGCGGCGGAAACACCATATATTTT
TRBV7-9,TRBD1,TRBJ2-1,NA,CASSLVTGNFNEQFF,TGTGCCAGCAGCTTAGTGACAGGGAATTTTAATGAGCAGTTCTTC
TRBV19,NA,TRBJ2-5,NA,CASSLHRVPLTETQYF,TGTGCCAGTAGTCTCCACAGGGTTCCCTTAACAGAGACCCAGTACTTC
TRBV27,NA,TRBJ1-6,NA,CASRLDPGSYNSPLHF,TGTGCCAGCAGGTTGGATCCGGGCTCCTATAATTCACCCCTCCACTTT